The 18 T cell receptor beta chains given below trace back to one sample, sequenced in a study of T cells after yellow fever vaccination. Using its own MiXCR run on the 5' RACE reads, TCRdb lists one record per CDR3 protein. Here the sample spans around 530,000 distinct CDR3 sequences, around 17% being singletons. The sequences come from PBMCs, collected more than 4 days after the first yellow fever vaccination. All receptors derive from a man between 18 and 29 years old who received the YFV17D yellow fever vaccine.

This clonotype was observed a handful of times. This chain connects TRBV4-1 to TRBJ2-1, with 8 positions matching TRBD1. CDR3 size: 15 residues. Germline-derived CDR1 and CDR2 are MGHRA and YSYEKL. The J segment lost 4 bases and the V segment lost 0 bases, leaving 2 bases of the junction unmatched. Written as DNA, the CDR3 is TGCGCCAGCAGCCAAGACAGGGGGCTATACAATGAGCAGTTCTTC. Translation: CASSQDRGLYNEQFF.

DNA for the CDR3: TGCAGTGCTAGGGGCGGGACCCGACCCCAGCATTTT. It encodes CSARGGTRPQHF. This rearrangement joins TRBV20-1 to TRBJ1-5; TRBD1 might be the D (5 bases). The V end was cut by 3 bases, the J end by 10 bases, with 13 bases between. Germline values: CDR1 DFQATT, CDR2 SNEGSKA (reference sequence). This CDR3 has 12 residues.

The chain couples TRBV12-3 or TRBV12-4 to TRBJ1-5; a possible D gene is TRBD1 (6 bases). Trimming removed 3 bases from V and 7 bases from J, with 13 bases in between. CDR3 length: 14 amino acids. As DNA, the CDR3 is TGTGCCAGCAGTTTTATGTACAGGGACCAGCCCCAGCATTTT. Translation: CASSFMYRDQPQHF.

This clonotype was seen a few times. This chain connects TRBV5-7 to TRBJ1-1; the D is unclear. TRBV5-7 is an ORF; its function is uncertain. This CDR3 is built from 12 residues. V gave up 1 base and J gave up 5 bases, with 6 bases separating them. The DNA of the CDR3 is TGTGCCAGCAGCTTGTGGAGTACTGAAGCTTTCTTT. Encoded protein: CASSLWSTEAFF.

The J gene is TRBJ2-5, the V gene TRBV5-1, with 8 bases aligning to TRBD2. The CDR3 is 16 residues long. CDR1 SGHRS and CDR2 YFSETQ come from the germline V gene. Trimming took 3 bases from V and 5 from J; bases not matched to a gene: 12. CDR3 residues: CASSSTGTSRWETQYF. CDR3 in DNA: TGCGCCAGCAGCTCCACCGGGACTAGTAGGTGGGAGACCCAGTACTTC.

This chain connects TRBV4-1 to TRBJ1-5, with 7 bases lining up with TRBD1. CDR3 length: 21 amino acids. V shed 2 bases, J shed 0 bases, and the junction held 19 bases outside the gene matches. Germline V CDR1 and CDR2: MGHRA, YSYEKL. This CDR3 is CASSQPLSGRGDLNSNQPQHF. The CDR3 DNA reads TGCGCCAGCAGCCAACCTCTGTCGGGCAGGGGGGATCTCAATAGCAATCAGCCCCAGCATTTT.

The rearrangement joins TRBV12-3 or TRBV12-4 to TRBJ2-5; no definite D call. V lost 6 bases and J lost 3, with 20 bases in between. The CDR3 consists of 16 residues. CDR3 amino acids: CASSPQTRQSKETQYF. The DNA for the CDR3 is TGTGCCAGCAGCCCCCAGACACGTCAGTCCAAAGAGACCCAGTACTTC.

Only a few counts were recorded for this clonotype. This CDR3 reads CASSFGQLYEQYV. CDR3 nucleotide sequence: TGTGCCAGCAGCTTTGGACAGCTCTACGAGCAGTACGTC. The V and J genes are TRBV7-2 and TRBJ2-7, with a tentative D call TRBD1 (6 bases). The CDR3 consists of 13 residues. CDR1 SGHTA and CDR2 FQGNSA come from the germline V gene. V was pared by 3 bases and J by 3 bases, with 9 bases between.

The CDR3, as DNA: TGCGCCAGCAGTATAGGCTTTGAAGAGACCCAGTACTTC. Its translation is CASSIGFEETQYF. The chain employs TRBV5-1 and TRBJ2-5; D gene uncertain. Trimming shortened V by 5 bases and J by 3 bases, and 11 bases separated the two germline ends. The CDR3 sequence is 13 residues long. Germline V gene data show CDR1 as SGHRS and CDR2 as YFSETQ.

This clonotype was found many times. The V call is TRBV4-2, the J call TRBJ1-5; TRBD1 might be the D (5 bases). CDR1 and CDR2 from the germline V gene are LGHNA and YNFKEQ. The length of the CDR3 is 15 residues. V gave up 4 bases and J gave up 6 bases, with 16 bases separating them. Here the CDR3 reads CASSPMGGRSQPQHF. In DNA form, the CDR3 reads TGTGCCAGCAGCCCAATGGGGGGTAGGAGTCAGCCCCAGCATTTT.

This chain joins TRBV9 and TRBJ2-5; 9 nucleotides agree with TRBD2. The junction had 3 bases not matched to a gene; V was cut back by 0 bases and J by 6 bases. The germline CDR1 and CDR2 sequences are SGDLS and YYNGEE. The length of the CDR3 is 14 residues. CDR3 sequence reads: CASSVGTSEKTQYF. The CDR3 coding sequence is TGTGCCAGCAGCGTAGGGACTAGCGAAAAGACCCAGTACTTC.

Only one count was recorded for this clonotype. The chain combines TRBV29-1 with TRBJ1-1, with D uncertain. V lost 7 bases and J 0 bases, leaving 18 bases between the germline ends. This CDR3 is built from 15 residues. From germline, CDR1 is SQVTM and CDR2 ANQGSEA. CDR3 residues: CSALFEQSLNTEAFF. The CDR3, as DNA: TGCAGCGCCCTGTTTGAGCAGTCCTTGAACACTGAAGCTTTCTTT.

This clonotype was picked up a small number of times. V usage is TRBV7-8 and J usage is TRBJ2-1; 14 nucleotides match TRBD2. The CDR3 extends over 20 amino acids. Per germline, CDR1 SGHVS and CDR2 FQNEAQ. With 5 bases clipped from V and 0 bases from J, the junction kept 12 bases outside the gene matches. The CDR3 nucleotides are TGTGCCAGCAGCGTCCGGACTAGCGGGGGGTCAAAGAGCTCCTACAATGAGCAGTTCTTC. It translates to CASSVRTSGGSKSSYNEQFF.

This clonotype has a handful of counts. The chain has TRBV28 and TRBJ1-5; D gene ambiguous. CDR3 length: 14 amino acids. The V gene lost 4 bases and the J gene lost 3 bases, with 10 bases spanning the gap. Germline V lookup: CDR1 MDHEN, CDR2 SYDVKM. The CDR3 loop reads CASSWGGNNQPQHF. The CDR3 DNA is TGTGCCAGCAGTTGGGGAGGAAACAATCAGCCCCAGCATTTT.

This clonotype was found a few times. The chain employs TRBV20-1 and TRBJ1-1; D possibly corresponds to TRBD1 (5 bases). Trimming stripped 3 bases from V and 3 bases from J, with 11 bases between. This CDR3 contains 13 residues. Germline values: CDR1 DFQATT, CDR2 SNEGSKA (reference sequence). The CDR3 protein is CSARPGRDTEAFF. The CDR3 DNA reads TGCAGTGCTAGGCCGGGACGGGACACTGAAGCTTTCTTT.

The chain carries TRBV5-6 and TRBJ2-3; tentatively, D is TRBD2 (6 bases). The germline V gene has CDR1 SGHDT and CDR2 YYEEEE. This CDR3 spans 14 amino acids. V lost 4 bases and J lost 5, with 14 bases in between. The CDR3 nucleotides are TGTGCCAGCAGCACTTCGGGGGAAGGAGATACGCAGTATTTT. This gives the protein CASSTSGEGDTQYF.

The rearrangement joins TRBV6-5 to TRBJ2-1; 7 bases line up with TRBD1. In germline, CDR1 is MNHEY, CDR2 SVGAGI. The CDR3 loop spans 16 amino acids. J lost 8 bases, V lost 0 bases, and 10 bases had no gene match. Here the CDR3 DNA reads TGTGCCAGCAGTTACTCGTCGGGACAGCTTTCGGATGAGCAGTTCTTC. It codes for CASSYSSGQLSDEQFF.

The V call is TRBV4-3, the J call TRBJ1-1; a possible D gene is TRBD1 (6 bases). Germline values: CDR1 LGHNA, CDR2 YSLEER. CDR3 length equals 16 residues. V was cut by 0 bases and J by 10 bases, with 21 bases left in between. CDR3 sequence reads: CASSQDAIIQGMGAFF. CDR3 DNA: TGCGCCAGCAGCCAAGACGCCATAATACAGGGAATGGGAGCTTTCTTT.